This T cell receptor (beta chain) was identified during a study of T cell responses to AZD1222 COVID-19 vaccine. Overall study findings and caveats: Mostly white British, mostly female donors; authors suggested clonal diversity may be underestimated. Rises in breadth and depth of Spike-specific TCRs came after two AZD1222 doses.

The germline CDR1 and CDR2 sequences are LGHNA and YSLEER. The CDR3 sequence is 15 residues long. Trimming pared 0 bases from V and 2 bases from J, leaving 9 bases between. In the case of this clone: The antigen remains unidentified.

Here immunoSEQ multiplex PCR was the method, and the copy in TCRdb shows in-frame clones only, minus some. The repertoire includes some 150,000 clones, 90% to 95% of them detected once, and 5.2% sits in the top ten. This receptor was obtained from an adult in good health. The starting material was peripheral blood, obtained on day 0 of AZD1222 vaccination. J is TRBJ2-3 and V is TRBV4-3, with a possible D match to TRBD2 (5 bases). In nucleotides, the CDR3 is TGCGCCAGCAGCCAAGAAGGGAGACCCACAGATACGCAGTATTTT. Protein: CASSQEGRPTDTQYF.